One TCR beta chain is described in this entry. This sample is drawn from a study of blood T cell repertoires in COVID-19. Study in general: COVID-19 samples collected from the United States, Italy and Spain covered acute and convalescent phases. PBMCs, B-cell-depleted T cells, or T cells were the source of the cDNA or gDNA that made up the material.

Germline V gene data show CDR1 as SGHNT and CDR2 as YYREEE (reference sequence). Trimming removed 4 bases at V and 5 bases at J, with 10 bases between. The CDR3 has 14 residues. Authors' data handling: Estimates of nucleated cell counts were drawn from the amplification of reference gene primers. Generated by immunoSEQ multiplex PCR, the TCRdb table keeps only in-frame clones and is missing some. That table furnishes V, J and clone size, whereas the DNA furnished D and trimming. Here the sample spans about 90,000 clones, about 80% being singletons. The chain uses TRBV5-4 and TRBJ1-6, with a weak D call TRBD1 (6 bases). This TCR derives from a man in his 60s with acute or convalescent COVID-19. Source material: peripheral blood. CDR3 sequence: CASSTQGNNSPLHF. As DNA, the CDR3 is TGTGCCAGCAGCACTCAGGGGAATAATTCACCCCTCCACTTT.